One and the same sample provided the 2 T cell receptor beta chains below, sequenced in a study of T cell changes during pregnancy in multiple sclerosis. Profiled with immunoSEQ multiplex PCR; TCRdb holds only in-frame clones, not every one. The repertoire holds about 100,000 clones, with around 93% as singletons. Specimen: peripheral blood, collected before pregnancy. These receptors were taken from a female donor with multiple sclerosis, enrolled in a pregnancy study.

This rearrangement joins TRBV19 to TRBJ1-5; TRBD1 agrees at 7 bases. J lost 6 bases, V lost 0 bases, and 2 bases had no gene match. The CDR3 is 14 residues long. Germline values: CDR1 LNHDA, CDR2 SQIVND (reference sequence). CDR3 in DNA: TGTGCCAGTAGTATAGATCCAGGGGGTCAGCCCCAGCATTTT. Translating gives CASSIDPGGQPQHF.

The genes are TRBV5-1 and TRBJ2-5; D possibly corresponds to TRBD1 (8 bases). This CDR3 is built from 16 residues. V was shortened by 3 bases and J by 5 bases, with 20 bases between the two germline ends. Per germline, CDR1 SGHRS and CDR2 YFSETQ. The DNA of the CDR3 is TGCGCCAGCAGCTCGAGGGGGGGGACAGGAGGCGAGACCCAGTACTTC. Its translation is CASSSRGGTGGETQYF. Full variable domain (remainder filled in from reference TRBV5-1 and TRBJ2-5): KAGVTQTPRYLIKTRGQQVTLSCSPISGHRSVSWYQQTPGQGLQFLFEYFSETQRNKGNFPGRFSGRQFSNSRSEMNVSTLELGDSALYLCASSSRGGTGGETQYFGPGTRLLVL.